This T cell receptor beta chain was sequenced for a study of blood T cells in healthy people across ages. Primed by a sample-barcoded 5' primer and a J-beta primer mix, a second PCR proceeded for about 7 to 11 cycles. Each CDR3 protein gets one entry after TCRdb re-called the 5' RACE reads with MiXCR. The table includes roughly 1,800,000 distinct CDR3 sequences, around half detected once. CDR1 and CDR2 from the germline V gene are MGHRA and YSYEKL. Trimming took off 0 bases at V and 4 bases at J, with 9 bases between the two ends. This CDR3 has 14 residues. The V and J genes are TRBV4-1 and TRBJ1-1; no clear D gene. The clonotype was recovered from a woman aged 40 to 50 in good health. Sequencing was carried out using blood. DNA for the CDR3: TGCGCCAGCAGCCAAGATCTGAAGGGCACTGAAGCTTTCTTT. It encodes CASSQDLKGTEAFF.